The T cell receptor (beta chain) described here comes from a study of CD8+ T cells in alopecia areata. V was trimmed by 5 bases and J by 1 base, leaving 13 bases between them. CDR1 SQVTM and CDR2 ANQGSEA come from the germline V gene. The CDR3 consists of 14 residues. RNA, once extracted, was reverse transcribed into cDNA for use as the sequencing template. Generated by immunoSEQ multiplex PCR, the TCRdb table keeps only in-frame clones and is missing some. The sample has 110,000 to 150,000 clones; more than 55% are singletons. This clone has a single count. The TCR originated in a human donor in good health. Specimen: CD8+ T cells sorted from blood. J is TRBJ2-3 and V is TRBV29-1; D is perhaps TRBD2 (5 bases). The CDR3 is CSVKGEWGTDTQYF. CDR3 coding DNA: TGCAGCGTTAAGGGAGAATGGGGCACAGATACGCAGTATTTT.